This T cell receptor (beta chain) was recorded in a study of cytomegalovirus exposure and HLA in healthy donors. Study results and limitations: Most likely, a cluster of highly shared sequence variants arose as a sequencing artifact. According to an earlier analysis, most TCR beta V segments yielded productive rearrangements about 87% or about 30% of the time. The Asian-associated ancestry cluster reportedly had fewer N-insertions than the approximately 650-donor mean in a later analysis. The study assumed roughly uniform donor sequencing depth for presence/absence analyses.

Details on this clone: The antigen remains undetermined.

The V gene's germline CDR1 is LGHNA and CDR2 YNFKEQ. V lost 1 base to trimming and J lost 6 bases; unmatched junction nucleotides: 3. The CDR3 has 14 amino acids. The PCR contained 60 Vbeta and 13 Jbeta primers. Only in-frame clones appear in the TCRdb table, and some are missing; sequencing was by immunoSEQ multiplex PCR. The sample shows around 150,000 clones, about 70% of them seen only once. The sample consisted of PBMCs. J is TRBJ2-3 and V is TRBV4-2, with 8 bases that match TRBD2. This TCR derives from a man younger than 30 in good health and CMV-seronegative. CDR3 in DNA: TGTGCCAGCAGCCAAGGCGGGGGGAAGGATACGCAGTATTTT. Translating it yields CASSQGGGKDTQYF.